The TCR beta chain under discussion was sequenced for a study of T cells in Graves' hyperthyroidism and ophthalmopathy (dated by TCRdb to between 2018 and 2021). Regarding the complete study: Peripheral blood was sampled at the time of initial diagnosis, prior to any treatment. A discovery cohort of around 100 patients, 43 with Graves' ophthalmopathy and about 58 with stable Graves' hyperthyroidism, was used to find distinguishing TCR V-J signatures. Prospective prediction of ophthalmopathy was tested in an independent validation cohort consisting of 18 to 20 hyperthyroidism patients and 17 patients who later progressed to ophthalmopathy. The roughly 100 discovery patients were divided at random into training and test sets in a 7:3 ratio. In addition, the study compared T-cell repertoires in thyroid tissue and in blood from a handful of Graves' hyperthyroidism patients. Following sampling, methimazole starting at 30 mg daily was given to hyperthyroidism patients, and high-dose intravenous methylprednisolone was given to ophthalmopathy patients. TCR Vbeta CDR3 sequencing of fewer than 150 peripheral blood samples (approximately 44 ophthalmopathy, about 80 hyperthyroidism and some 17 progressor patients) is reported in the paper. Points the paper makes about the study in general: During validation, the model predicted progression to ophthalmopathy a median of about 6.3 months ahead of onset, with almost 71% sensitivity and almost 75% specificity. Most expanded thyroid clonotypes (frequency above 0.001) were also detected in blood, suggesting blood repertoires may reflect thyroid immune responses. No statistical method was used to set the sample size in advance, and investigators knew the group allocation. A 13 V-J signature model separated ophthalmopathy from stable hyperthyroidism, with around 91% sensitivity and 81.08% specificity in cross-validation and 80%/75% in testing.

In the ophthalmopathy patients, disease was moderately to severely active, with a Clinical Activity Score of 3 or more, a NOSPECS grade of 4 or more, and a duration of less than 3 months. Any patient with an uncontrolled infection, another autoimmune disease, pregnancy or lactation was excluded. Diagnoses relied on clinical symptoms, serum thyroxine and TRAb, thyroid ultrasound and orbital computed tomography. Ficoll-Paque density gradient centrifugation was used to isolate PBMCs from about 9.4 ml of fresh peripheral blood. Trizol reagent was used to extract total RNA, and RNA quality was then checked on an Agilent 2100 Bioanalyzer. There are a few counts of this clonotype. This receptor's antigen is unknown. Per-base qualities were not stored, and no clone one base away is much larger. From V the trimming removes 0 bases and from J it removes 6 bases, while the gene matches leave 5 bases of the junction unaccounted for. Its CDR3 holds 14 amino acids, cysteine through phenylalanine. The kept DNA is CDR3 alone, 42 bases in frame from the first base. According to the germline V gene (reference sequence), CDR1 reads DFQATT and CDR2 reads SNEGSKA.

Amplification of TCR beta CDR3 regions was carried out from RNA transcripts. A first-round RT-PCR of the TCR CDR3 used the HTBI primer set with the Qiagen OneStep RT-PCR kit. Libraries were constructed in a second round of multiplex PCR, after which size selection and purification were performed. The libraries were sequenced on an Illumina HiSeq2000 using paired-end 100 bp reads. In the paper's pipeline: SOAPnuke was used to process the raw data, removing reads that contained adapters or uncalled bases, had a mean Phred below 15, or lacked an exact match to the constant primer or identifier. COPE v1.2.5 was used to merge high-quality paired reads, and clonotypes were defined as unique nucleotide sequences. Clonotypes were aligned to IMGT TRBV, TRBD and TRBJ reference segments using MiTCR v1.1. Analysis was restricted to V-J combinations with a frequency above 0.0001, which covered about 99% of repertoires. The TCS score was defined as F50 (clonal expansion) divided by E x V (chaos), with BLOSUM62-based TCRdist calculated between CDR3 peptides within each V-J. Welch's t-statistics and random forest reduced some 510 V-J features to roughly 13, which were used in a naive Bayes classifier (R e1071). TCRdb redid the processing of the public reads, applying fastp at Q25 and MiXCR, and retained in-frame beta chains. Under each unique CDR3 protein, matching rows form one entry showing the most common genes and DNA. TCRdb's processing, not the authors', yielded these V and J calls. The table for this sample lists around 530,000 distinct CDR3 sequences; 17% of them were counted only once. The ten largest account for roughly 18% of the sample.

Sequenced: blood. The sequence links TRBV20-1 to TRBJ1-2; 9 central nucleotides agree with TRBD1. The receptor was derived from a woman aged 18 to 35 with Graves' ophthalmopathy. The encoded CDR3 is CSAREGQGPDGYTF. The bases are TGCAGTGCTAGAGAGGGACAGGGTCCCGATGGCTACACCTTC.